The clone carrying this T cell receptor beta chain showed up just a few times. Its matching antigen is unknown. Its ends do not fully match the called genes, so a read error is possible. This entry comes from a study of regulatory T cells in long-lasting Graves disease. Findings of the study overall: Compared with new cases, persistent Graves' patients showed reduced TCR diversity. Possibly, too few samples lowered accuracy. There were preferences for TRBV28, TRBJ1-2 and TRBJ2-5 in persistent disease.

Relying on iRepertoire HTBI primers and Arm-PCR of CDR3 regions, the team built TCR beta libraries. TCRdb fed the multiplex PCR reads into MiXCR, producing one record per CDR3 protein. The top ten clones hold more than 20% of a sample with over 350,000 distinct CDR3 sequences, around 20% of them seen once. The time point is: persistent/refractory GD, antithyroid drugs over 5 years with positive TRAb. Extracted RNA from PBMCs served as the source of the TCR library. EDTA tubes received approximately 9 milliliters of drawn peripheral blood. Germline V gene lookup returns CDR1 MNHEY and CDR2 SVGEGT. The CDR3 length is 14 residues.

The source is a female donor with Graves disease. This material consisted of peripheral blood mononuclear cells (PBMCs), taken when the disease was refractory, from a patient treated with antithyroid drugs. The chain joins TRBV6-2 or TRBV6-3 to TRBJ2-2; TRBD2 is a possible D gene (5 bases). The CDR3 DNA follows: TGTGCCAGCAGTTTCGGACCACTCACCGGGGAGTTGTTTTTT. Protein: CASSFGPLTGELFF.